These 18 T cell receptor beta chains came from one sample sequenced in a study of T cell repertoires in cytomegalovirus infection. TCRdb ran MiXCR on the reads and lists one entry per CDR3 protein. The profile covers roughly 630,000 distinct CDR3 sequences, with about 24% appearing a single time and under 8.5% taken by the ten largest. What was sequenced was CD8+ T cells from PBMCs. The receptors here all came from a human donor in good health (CMV status not recorded). Some clones in this sample may be carry-over from other donors' samples.

The V gene is TRBV2, the J gene TRBJ2-7; D remains unclear. Germline assignment: CDR1 SNHLY and CDR2 FYNNEI. CDR3 size: 12 residues. V lost 2 bases and J lost 6, with 8 bases in between. In DNA form, the CDR3 reads TGTGCCAGCAGTGAAAGGTACGGCGAGCAGTACGTC. Translation gives CASSERYGEQYV.

The rearrangement joins TRBV18 to TRBJ2-7; perhaps TRBD2 as D (5 bases). The germline V gene encodes CDR1 KGHSH and CDR2 LQKENI. V was cut by 0 bases and J by 5 bases, with 14 bases left in between. The CDR3 contains 15 residues. In DNA, the CDR3 is TGTGCCAGCTCACCACCGCCCGGGATAGACGACGAGCAGTACTTC. It translates to CASSPPPGIDDEQYF.

This clonotype was detected many times. This chain links TRBV7-2 with TRBJ2-1, with D perhaps matching TRBD2 (5 bases). Germline V gives CDR1 SGHTA, CDR2 FQGNSA. Trimming removed 2 bases from V and 10 bases from J, with 18 bases in between. This CDR3 is 15 amino acids long. The CDR3 nucleotides are TGTGCCAGCAGCTTAATTGGCCTAGCCCTGGGGGAGCAGTTCTTC. Encoded protein: CASSLIGLALGEQFF.

This clonotype appeared a few times. This sequence joins TRBV20-1 and TRBJ2-4, with D tentatively TRBD2 (5 bases). V lost 0 bases to trimming and J lost 1 base, with 16 bases between them. CDR3 length: 17 residues. The germline gives CDR1 DFQATT, CDR2 SNEGSKA (reference sequence). CDR3 nucleotide sequence: TGCAGTGCTAGAGATGGGAGCGTATCCTGGGCCAAAAACATTCAGTACTTC. This codes for CSARDGSVSWAKNIQYF.

The genes are TRBV6-2 or TRBV6-3 and TRBJ2-3, with TRBD2 identical over 11 bases. After removal of 0 bases from V and 6 bases from J, the junction contained 5 bases not matched to a gene. CDR3 size: 16 residues. Germline CDR1 reads MNHEY; CDR2 reads SVGEGT. The CDR3 spells CASSYSTSGAQDTQYF. The CDR3 nucleotides are TGTGCCAGCAGTTACTCGACTAGCGGGGCTCAGGATACGCAGTATTTT.

The genes are TRBV28 and TRBJ1-3; D unresolved. Germline V gene lookup returns CDR1 MDHEN and CDR2 SYDVKM. CDR3 length: 16 residues. With 3 bases removed from V and 3 bases from J, the gap between germline ends came to 15 bases. CDR3: CASSLGSAYFGNTIYF. CDR3 nucleotides: TGTGCCAGCAGTTTGGGGTCCGCCTATTTTGGAAACACCATATATTTT.

This clonotype occurred a few times. The genes are TRBV4-1 and TRBJ1-2; D remains ambiguous. Trimming left V 0 bases short and J 2 bases short, with 10 bases between. Germline V lookup: CDR1 MGHRA, CDR2 YSYEKL. This CDR3 spans 15 amino acids. CDR3 coding DNA: TGCGCCAGCAGCCAAGACATTATAAACAACTATGGCTACACCTTC. It encodes CASSQDIINNYGYTF.

The chain links TRBV28 to TRBJ2-7, with 12 bases matching TRBD2. CDR3 length: 15 amino acids. V lost 6 bases and J lost 9; bases outside the gene matches: 12. Germline V gene sequence: CDR1 MDHEN, CDR2 SYDVKM. The CDR3 nucleotides read TGTGCCAGCAGCCCGACTAGCGGGGGACTACGCGTGCAGTACGTC. It codes for CASSPTSGGLRVQYV.

The J gene is TRBJ1-2, the V gene TRBV27, with a possible D match to TRBD1 (6 bases). This CDR3 has 15 amino acids. Germline V gene data show CDR1 as MNHEY and CDR2 as SMNVEV (reference sequence). V was cut by 5 bases and J by 8 bases, with 21 bases left in between. The CDR3 loop reads CASSQGRWPGRGYTF. The CDR3, as DNA: TGTGCCAGCAGTCAGGGGAGATGGCCCGGCCGGGGCTACACCTTC.

This clonotype was observed at least ten times. J is TRBJ2-1 and V is TRBV7-6, with TRBD2 as a possible D gene (6 bases). V was shortened by 5 bases and J by 4 bases, with 15 bases between the two germline ends. The CDR3 length is 15 residues. CDR1 SGHVS and CDR2 FNYEAQ come from the germline V gene. The CDR3 nucleotides are TGTGCCAGCAGCCGTACCCGGGACTGGTACAATGAGCAGTTCTTC. It translates to CASSRTRDWYNEQFF.

The rearrangement links TRBV6-2 or TRBV6-3 to TRBJ2-1; 8 positions match TRBD1. CDR1 is MNHEY and CDR2 is SVGEGT in the germline V gene. V dropped 2 bases and J dropped 3; count of bases not matched to a gene: 9. The length of the CDR3 is 17 residues. CDR3 protein: CASSYPATGVIYNEQFF. The CDR3 nucleotides read TGTGCCAGCAGTTACCCAGCGACAGGGGTGATCTACAATGAGCAGTTCTTC.

This chain uses TRBV4-2 with TRBJ2-7, with 7 nucleotides matching TRBD2. The length of the CDR3 is 15 residues. The V segment lost 4 bases and the J segment 3 bases; nucleotides outside the gene matches: 9. The germline gives CDR1 LGHNA, CDR2 YNFKEQ. The CDR3 spells CASSLRREGGYEQYF. Here the CDR3 DNA reads TGTGCCAGCAGCCTCCGAAGGGAGGGCGGCTACGAGCAGTACTTC.

This chain links TRBV29-1 with TRBJ1-2; 7 bases match TRBD1. Germline CDR1 reads SQVTM; CDR2 reads ANQGSEA. The CDR3 length is 11 residues. V gave up 6 bases and J gave up 6 bases; unmatched junction bases: 4. This CDR3 reads CSVQGRHGYTF. CDR3 in DNA: TGCAGCGTACAGGGGAGACATGGCTACACCTTC.

About this clonotype itself: A much larger clone differs by one base, so this may be a read error. The chain combines TRBV7-2 with TRBJ2-7; D may match TRBD1 or TRBD2 (5 bases each). Germline values: CDR1 SGHTA, CDR2 FQGNSA. This CDR3 has 17 residues. The CDR3 region is CANSRIGEGMSSYEQYF. CDR3 sequence (DNA): TGTGCCAACAGCCGAATAGGTGAGGGGATGAGCTCCTACGAGCAGTACTTC.

V usage is TRBV27 and J usage is TRBJ2-3; possibly TRBD1 or TRBD2 for D (6 bases each). Per germline, CDR1 MNHEY and CDR2 SMNVEV (reference sequence). V gave up 5 bases and J gave up 1 base, with 19 bases separating them. CDR3 length equals 17 residues. CDR3 protein: CASSPYVQGGRTDTQYF. The CDR3 nucleotides read TGTGCCAGCAGTCCATATGTACAGGGAGGCCGCACAGATACGCAGTATTTT.

J is TRBJ1-5 and V is TRBV23-1, with D hard to call. TRBV23-1 is designated an ORF whose function remains uncertain. V lost 2 bases, J lost 0 bases, and 11 bases lay in between. This CDR3 contains 16 residues. Here the CDR3 reads CASSQPRPGSNQPQHF. The CDR3 nucleotides are TGCGCCAGCAGTCAACCTCGTCCCGGTAGCAATCAGCCCCAGCATTTT.

V usage is TRBV28 and J usage is TRBJ2-1, with 9 bases matching TRBD2. The germline CDR1 and CDR2 sequences are MDHEN and SYDVKM. The CDR3 runs to 14 residues. After removal of 4 bases from V and 7 bases from J, the junction contained 5 bases not matched to a gene. CDR3 bases: TGTGCCAGCAGTTCTGCGGGGGGGGTAAATGAGCAGTTCTTC. Protein: CASSSAGGVNEQFF.

The sample holds a few counts of this clonotype. The chain is built from TRBV7-9 and TRBJ2-7; D is possibly TRBD1 or TRBD2 (5 bases each). Germline assignment: CDR1 SEHNR and CDR2 FQNEAQ (reference sequence). The CDR3 is made up of 14 amino acids. The V and J ends lost 5 bases and 4 bases respectively, with 15 bases between them. CDR3 DNA sequence: TGTGCCAGCAGCAAAAAAGGGACCCCGTACGAGCAGTACGTC. This codes for CASSKKGTPYEQYV.